The T cell receptor beta chain described here comes from a study of CD8 T cells in Susac syndrome. Germline values: CDR1 SNHLY, CDR2 FYNNEI. Trimming shortened V by 7 bases and J by 0 bases, and 13 bases separated the two germline ends. The CDR3 spans 15 residues. RNA was extracted with the RNeasy kit, and a quantity of roughly 0.45 to 1 ug was reverse transcribed using random hexamers. MiXCR was run by TCRdb on the immunoSEQ multiplex PCR reads, yielding one entry per CDR3 protein. The profile shows 150,000 to 200,000 distinct CDR3 sequences, roughly 92% of them singletons. This clonotype was seen a single time.

This sequence was found in a human donor with multiple sclerosis. The chain combines TRBV2 with TRBJ2-1; D might be TRBD1 (5 bases). The sample was CD4+ T cells from PBMCs. CDR3 in DNA: TGTGCCAGCACCACCGACAGATCCTCCTACAATGAGCAGTTCTTC. Its protein product is CASTTDRSSYNEQFF.